These 2 T cell receptor beta chains were sequenced from one sample in a study of shared clonotypes between healthy human individuals. Profiled with immunoSEQ multiplex PCR; TCRdb holds only in-frame clones, not every one. The profile covers roughly 2 million clones, with roughly 95% appearing a single time and around 1.1% taken by the ten largest. As defined, naive CD8 cells were CD45RO-negative and positively selected for CCR7, with terminally differentiated effector memory CD45RA+ cells excluded. The sequencing sample was made of naive CD8+ T cells sorted from blood. These receptors were collected from a man younger than 35 in good health.

The J gene is TRBJ1-5, the V gene TRBV19; D is possibly TRBD1 (6 bases). CDR3 length: 13 residues. Germline V gene data show CDR1 as LNHDA and CDR2 as SQIVND (reference sequence). V was shortened by 7 bases and J by 5 bases, with 12 bases between the two germline ends. CDR3 region: CASKGGYDQPQHF. CDR3 DNA sequence: TGTGCCAGTAAGGGGGGGTATGATCAGCCCCAGCATTTT.

This clone has only one observation. The chain couples TRBV9 to TRBJ1-4, with a weak D call TRBD1 (5 bases). Germline V gene sequence: CDR1 SGDLS, CDR2 YYNGEE. The CDR3 has 15 residues. The V and J ends lost 3 bases and 2 bases respectively, with 11 bases between them. The CDR3 loop reads CASSAGGWTNEKLFF. CDR3 DNA sequence: TGTGCCAGCAGCGCGGGGGGTTGGACTAATGAAAAACTGTTTTTT.